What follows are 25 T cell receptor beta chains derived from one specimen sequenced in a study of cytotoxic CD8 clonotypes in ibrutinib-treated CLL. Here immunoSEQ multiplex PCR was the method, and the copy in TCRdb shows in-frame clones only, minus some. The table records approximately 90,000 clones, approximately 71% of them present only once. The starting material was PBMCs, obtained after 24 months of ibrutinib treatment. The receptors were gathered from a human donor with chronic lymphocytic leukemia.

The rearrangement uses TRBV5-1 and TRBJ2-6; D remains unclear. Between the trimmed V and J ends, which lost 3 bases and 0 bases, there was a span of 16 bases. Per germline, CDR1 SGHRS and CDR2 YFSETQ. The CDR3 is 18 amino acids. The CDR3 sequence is CASSSPAITNSGANVLTF. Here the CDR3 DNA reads TGCGCCAGCAGCTCCCCGGCTATTACAAACTCTGGGGCCAACGTCCTGACTTTC. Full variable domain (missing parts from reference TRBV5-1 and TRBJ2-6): KAGVTQTPRYLIKTRGQQVTLSCSPISGHRSVSWYQQTPGQGLQFLFEYFSETQRNKGNFPGRFSGRQFSNSRSEMNVSTLELGDSALYLCASSSPAITNSGANVLTFGAGSRLTVL.

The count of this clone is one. The DNA for the CDR3 is TGTGCCAGTAGTATAACTCGGACAGCCTACGAGCAGTACTTC. It codes for CASSITRTAYEQYF. The chain carries TRBV19 and TRBJ2-7; TRBD1 is a possible D gene (6 bases). The CDR3 spans 14 residues. V lost 2 bases, J lost 2 bases, and 10 bases lay in between. CDR1 LNHDA and CDR2 SQIVND come from the germline V gene (reference sequence).

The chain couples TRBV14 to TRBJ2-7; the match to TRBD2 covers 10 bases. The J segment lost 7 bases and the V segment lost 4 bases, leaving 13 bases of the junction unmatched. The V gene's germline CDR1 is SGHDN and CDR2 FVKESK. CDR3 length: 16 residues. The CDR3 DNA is TGTGCCAGCAGCCTGGGTACTAGCGGGACCTTGGGGGAGCAGTACTTC. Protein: CASSLGTSGTLGEQYF.

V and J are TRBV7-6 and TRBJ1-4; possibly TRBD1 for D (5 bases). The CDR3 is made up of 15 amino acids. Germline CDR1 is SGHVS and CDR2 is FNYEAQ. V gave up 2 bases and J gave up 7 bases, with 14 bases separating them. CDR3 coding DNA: TGTGCCAGCAGCTTATACCAGGGTAGCGGTGAAAAACTGTTTTTT. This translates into CASSLYQGSGEKLFF. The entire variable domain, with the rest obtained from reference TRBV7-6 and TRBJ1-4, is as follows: GAGVSQSPRYKVTKRGQDVALRCDPISGHVSLYWYRQALGQGPEFLTYFNYEAQQDKSGLPNDRFSAERPEGSISTLTIQRTEQRDSAMYRCASSLYQGSGEKLFFGSGTQLSVL.

The CDR3 DNA sequence: TGCGCCAGCAGCTTGGGGGGACTTTCCGGTCAGCCCCAGCATTTT. It encodes CASSLGGLSGQPQHF. V usage is TRBV5-1 and J usage is TRBJ1-5, with D perhaps TRBD1 (5 bases). CDR1 is SGHRS and CDR2 is YFSETQ in the germline V gene. Trimming left V 0 bases short and J 6 bases short, with 13 bases between. The CDR3 spans 15 residues.

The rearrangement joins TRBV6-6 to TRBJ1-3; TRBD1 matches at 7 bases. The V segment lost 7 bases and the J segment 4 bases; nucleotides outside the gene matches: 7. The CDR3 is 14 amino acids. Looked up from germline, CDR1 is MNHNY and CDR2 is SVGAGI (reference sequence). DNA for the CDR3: TGTGCCAGCATCACAGGGACAGTCGGAAACACCATATATTTT. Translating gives CASITGTVGNTIYF.

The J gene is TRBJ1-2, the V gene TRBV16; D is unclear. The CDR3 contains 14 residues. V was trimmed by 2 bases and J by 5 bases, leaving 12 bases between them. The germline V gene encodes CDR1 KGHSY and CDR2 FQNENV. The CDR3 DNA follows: TGTGCCAGCAGCCAAGGAGCAAGTACGTATGGCTACACCTTC. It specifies CASSQGASTYGYTF.

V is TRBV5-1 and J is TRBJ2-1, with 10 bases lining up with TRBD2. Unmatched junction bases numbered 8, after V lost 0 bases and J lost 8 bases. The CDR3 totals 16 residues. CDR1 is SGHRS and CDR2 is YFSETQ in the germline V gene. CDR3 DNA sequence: TGCGCCAGCAGCTTGGGGAGCGGGAGGGGTAGCCATGAGCAGTTCTTC. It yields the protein CASSLGSGRGSHEQFF.

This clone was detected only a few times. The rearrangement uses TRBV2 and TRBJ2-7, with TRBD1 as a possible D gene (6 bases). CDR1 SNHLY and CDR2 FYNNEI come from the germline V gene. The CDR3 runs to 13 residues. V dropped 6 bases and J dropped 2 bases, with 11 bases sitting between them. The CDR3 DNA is TGTGCCAGCAGGGGGACATACACCTACGAGCAGTACTTC. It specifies CASRGTYTYEQYF.

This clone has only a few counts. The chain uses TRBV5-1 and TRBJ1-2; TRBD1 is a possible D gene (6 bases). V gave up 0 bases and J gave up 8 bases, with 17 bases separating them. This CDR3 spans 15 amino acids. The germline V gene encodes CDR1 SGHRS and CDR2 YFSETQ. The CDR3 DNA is TGCGCCAGCAGCTTGGCACCCGGGACAAGTGGCGGCTACACCTTC. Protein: CASSLAPGTSGGYTF.

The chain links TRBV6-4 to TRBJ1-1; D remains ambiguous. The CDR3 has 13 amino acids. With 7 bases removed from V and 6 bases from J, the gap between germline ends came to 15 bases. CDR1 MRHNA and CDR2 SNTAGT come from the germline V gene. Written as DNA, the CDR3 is TGTGCCAGCAAAGACTCGACATTCCCTGAAGCTTTCTTT. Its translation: CASKDSTFPEAFF.

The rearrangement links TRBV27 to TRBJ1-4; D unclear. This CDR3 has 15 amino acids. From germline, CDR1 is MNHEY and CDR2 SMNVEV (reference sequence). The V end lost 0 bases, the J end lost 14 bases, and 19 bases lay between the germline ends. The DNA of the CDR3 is TGTGCCAGCAGTTTATCGGGGTTAGGCCTTGAAACCCTGTTTTTT. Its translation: CASSLSGLGLETLFF.

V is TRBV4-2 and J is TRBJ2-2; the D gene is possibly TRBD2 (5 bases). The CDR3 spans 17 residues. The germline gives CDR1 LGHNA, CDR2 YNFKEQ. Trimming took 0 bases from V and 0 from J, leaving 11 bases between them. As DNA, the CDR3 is TGTGCCAGCAGCCAAGATGACGGGAAAGCGAACACCGGGGAGCTGTTTTTT. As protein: CASSQDDGKANTGELFF.

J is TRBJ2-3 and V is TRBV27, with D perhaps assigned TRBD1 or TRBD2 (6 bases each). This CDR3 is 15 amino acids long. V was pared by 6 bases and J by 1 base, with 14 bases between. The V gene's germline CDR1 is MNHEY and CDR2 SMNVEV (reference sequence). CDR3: CASSLGGARTDTQYF. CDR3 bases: TGTGCCAGCAGCCTGGGGGGCGCCCGCACAGATACGCAGTATTTT.

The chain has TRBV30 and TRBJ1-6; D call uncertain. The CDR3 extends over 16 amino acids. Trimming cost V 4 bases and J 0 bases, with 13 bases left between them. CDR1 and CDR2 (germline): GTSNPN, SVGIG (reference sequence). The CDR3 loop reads CAWNKRLSSYNSPLHF. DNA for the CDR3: TGTGCCTGGAACAAGCGTTTAAGCTCCTATAATTCACCCCTCCACTTT.

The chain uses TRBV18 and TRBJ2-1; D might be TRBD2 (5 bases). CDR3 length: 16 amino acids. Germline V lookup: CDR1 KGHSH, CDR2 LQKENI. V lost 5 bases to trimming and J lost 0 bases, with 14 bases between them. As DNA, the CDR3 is TGTGCCAGCTCAAAGCGGAACTCTAGCTCCTACAATGAGCAGTTCTTC. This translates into CASSKRNSSSYNEQFF.

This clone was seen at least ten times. The CDR3 coding sequence is TGTGCCAGTACTCGAGGACGGCAGAACACCGGGGAGCTGTTTTTT. It encodes CASTRGRQNTGELFF. The chain carries TRBV19 and TRBJ2-2; D ambiguous. The CDR3 loop spans 15 amino acids. From germline, CDR1 is LNHDA and CDR2 SQIVND (reference sequence). V was clipped by 7 bases and J by 1 base, with 13 bases between them.

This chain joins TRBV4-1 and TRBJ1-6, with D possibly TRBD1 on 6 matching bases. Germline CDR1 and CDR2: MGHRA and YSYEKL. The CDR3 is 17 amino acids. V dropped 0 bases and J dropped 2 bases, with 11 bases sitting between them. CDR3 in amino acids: CASSQDLQGTYNSPLHF. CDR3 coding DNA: TGCGCCAGCAGCCAAGATTTACAGGGTACCTATAATTCACCCCTCCACTTT.

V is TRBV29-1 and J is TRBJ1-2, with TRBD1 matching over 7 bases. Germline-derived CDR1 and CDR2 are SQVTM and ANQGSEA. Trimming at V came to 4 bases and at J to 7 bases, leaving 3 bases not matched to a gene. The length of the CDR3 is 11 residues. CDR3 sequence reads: CSVGTGAGYTF. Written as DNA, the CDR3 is TGCAGCGTTGGCACAGGGGCTGGCTACACCTTC.

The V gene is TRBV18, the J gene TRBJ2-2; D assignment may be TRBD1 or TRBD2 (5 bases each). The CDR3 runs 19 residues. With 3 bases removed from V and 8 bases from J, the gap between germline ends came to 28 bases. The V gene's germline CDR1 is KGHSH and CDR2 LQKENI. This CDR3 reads CASSPTGLGAGTLPGELFF. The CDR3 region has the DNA TGTGCCAGCTCACCGACGGGATTAGGTGCAGGGACGCTTCCGGGGGAGCTGTTTTTT.

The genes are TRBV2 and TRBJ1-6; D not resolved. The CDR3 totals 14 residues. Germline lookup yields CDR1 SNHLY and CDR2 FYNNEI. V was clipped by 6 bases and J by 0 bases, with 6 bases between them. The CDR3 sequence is CASRVDSYNSPLHF. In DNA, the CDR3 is TGTGCCAGCAGGGTCGACTCCTATAATTCACCCCTCCACTTT.

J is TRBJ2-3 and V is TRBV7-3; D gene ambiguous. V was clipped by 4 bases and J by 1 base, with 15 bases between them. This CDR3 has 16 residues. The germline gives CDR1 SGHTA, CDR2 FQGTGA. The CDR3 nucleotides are TGTGCCAGCAGCTCCCTCCGTTGGTGGGGCACAGATACGCAGTATTTT. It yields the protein CASSSLRWWGTDTQYF.

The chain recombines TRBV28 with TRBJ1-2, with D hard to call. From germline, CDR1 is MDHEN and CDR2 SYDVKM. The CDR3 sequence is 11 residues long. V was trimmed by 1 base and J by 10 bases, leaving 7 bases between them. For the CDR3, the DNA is TGTGCCAGCAGTTTATTAAGTTTCTACACCTTC. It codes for CASSLLSFYTF.

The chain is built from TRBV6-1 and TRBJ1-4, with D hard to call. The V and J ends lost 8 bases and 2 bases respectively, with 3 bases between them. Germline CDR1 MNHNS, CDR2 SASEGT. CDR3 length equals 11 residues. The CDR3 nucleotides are TGTGCCAGCGCGACTAATGAAAAACTGTTTTTT. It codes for CASATNEKLFF.

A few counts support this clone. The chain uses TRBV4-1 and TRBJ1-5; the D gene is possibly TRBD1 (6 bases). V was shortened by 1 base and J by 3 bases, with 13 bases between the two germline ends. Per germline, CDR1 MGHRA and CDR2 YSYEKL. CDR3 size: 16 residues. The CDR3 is CASSQGSGGVNQPQHF. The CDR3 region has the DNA TGCGCCAGCAGCCAAGGTTCTGGGGGCGTCAATCAGCCCCAGCATTTT.